Below, one TCR beta chain is given with its context. Its specificity is not known. A far bigger clonotype differs at one base, so this is likely a read error. Other nucleotide sequences in the sample specify the same CDR3. As processed by the authors: ImmunoSEQ only sent back junction sequences with no quality scores, so filtering was done differently. Measured with immunoSEQ multiplex PCR; TCRdb has only the in-frame clones, and not every one. D and trimming come from the DNA, and the V and J calls and clone size come from that table. The table includes a few hundred thousand clones, roughly three quarters detected once. These data are taken from a study of shared clonotypes between healthy human individuals. About the research overall: Donors consisted of a couple of women and three men between 18 and 49. General study results and limits: Clonotype sharing among donors likely depends on sequencing depth.

CDR1 SNHLY and CDR2 FYNNEI come from the germline V gene. With 6 bases clipped from V and 5 bases from J, the junction kept 11 bases outside the gene matches. The CDR3 is 15 amino acids. Sequencing input: PBMCs. The sequence was obtained from a woman between 40 and 55 years old in good health. Some clones in this sample may be carry-over from other donors' samples. V is TRBV2 and J is TRBJ2-5, with TRBD2 matching over 8 bases. CDR3 region: CASSGTSGAKETQYF. For the CDR3, the DNA is TGTGCCAGCAGCGGCACTAGCGGAGCCAAGGAGACCCAGTACTTC.